This T cell receptor beta chain was obtained from a study of T cells expressing NK-cell markers. Study-level information: Out of eight donors sequenced, seven tested HCMV-seropositive and the remaining one seronegative.

UMI-tagged 5'RACE template switching yielded the TCR beta cDNA. TCRdb re-analyzed the 5' RACE reads; it lists each CDR3 protein once, without DNA. Its table lists about 150,000 distinct CDR3 sequences. CDR3 size: 15 residues. Germline CDR1 reads LGHNA; CDR2 reads YNFKEQ. Concerning this clonotype: The antigen is undetermined.

Whole-study results and caveats: In over 5 donors, dominant CD3+CD56+NKG2C+ clonotypes ranked among the top 10 CD8+ clonotypes.

The receptor's source is a man aged 18 to 70 in good health. J is TRBJ2-1 and V is TRBV4-2; the TCRdb call, TRBD2, lacks DNA for checking. Input material: blood T cells: a sorted CD56 or NKG2C T cell subset, CD4+ or CD8+ T cells, or bulk PBMC T cells (not recorded which). This CDR3 reads CASSQVPSGGNEQFF.